This paragraph reports one T cell receptor beta chain. Assay: immunoSEQ multiplex PCR; the TCRdb copy retains only in-frame clones and omits some. This sample has about 95,000 clones; 89% occur once, and the top ten carry 0.33%. The CDR3 spans 15 residues. V lost 4 bases to trimming and J lost 5 bases; unmatched junction nucleotides: 9. CDR1 and CDR2 from the germline V gene are LGHNA and YNFKEQ. The data were taken from a study of OX40 agonist ivuxolimab in advanced cancers. The specimen comprised CD4+ or CD8+ T cells sorted from blood, sampled in a trial of the OX40 agonist ivuxolimab. The chain has TRBV4-2 and TRBJ2-5; 8 nucleotides align to TRBD2. This sequence was found in an adult with an advanced solid tumor such as melanoma, head and neck, liver or kidney cancer. This CDR3 is CASSPSSTGGETQYF. The CDR3 DNA follows: TGTGCCAGCAGCCCATCTAGCACGGGGGGGGAGACCCAGTACTTC.